The next 16 T cell receptor beta chains were all read from a single sample in a study of blood T cells in healthy people across ages (dated by TCRdb to about 2015). Libraries were prepared through 5' RACE. Sequencer: Illumina HiSeq 2500. A second PCR of about 7 to 12 cycles was performed with a sample-barcoded 5' primer and a J-beta primer mix. The raw public reads went through TCRdb reprocessing: fastp at Q25, MiXCR clone calling, in-frame beta chains kept. Rows merge per CDR3 protein into single entries with the most common DNA and genes. The sample yields some 900,000 distinct CDR3 sequences; under 50% were counted once. The top ten clonotypes cover about an eighth of the sample. Specimen: blood. The receptors shown here come from a man younger than 40 in good health.

This clonotype was detected a few times. The chain employs TRBV11-2 and TRBJ2-7; D could derive from TRBD1 or TRBD2 (5 bases each). This CDR3 region has 12 residues. CDR1 and CDR2 from the germline V gene are SGHAT and FQNNGV. V was shortened by 3 bases and J by 6 bases, with 9 bases between the two germline ends. The DNA of the CDR3 is TGTGCCAGCAGCTTGGCAGGGACCGAGCAGTACTTC. It yields the protein CASSLAGTEQYF.

This chain links TRBV28 with TRBJ2-6; D perhaps matches TRBD1 (5 bases). CDR3 size: 16 residues. V was cut by 3 bases and J by 0 bases, with 9 bases left in between. Germline V gene sequence: CDR1 MDHEN, CDR2 SYDVKM. CDR3 coding DNA: TGTGCCAGCAGTTTGGGGCCAGTCTCTGGGGCCAACGTCCTGACTTTC. The encoded protein is CASSLGPVSGANVLTF.

Of note for this clonotype: With a much larger clone just one base away, this may be a read error. This chain uses TRBV25-1 with TRBJ2-1; 11 bases fit TRBD2. Germline V gene sequence: CDR1 MGHDK, CDR2 SYGVNS. The CDR3 extends over 17 amino acids. Trimming cost V 3 bases and J 13 bases; bases outside gene matches: 17. The CDR3 region is CASSDTTSGGFQETQFF. The DNA for the CDR3 is TGTGCCAGCAGTGATACTACTAGCGGGGGCTTCCAAGAGACCCAGTTCTTC.

As to this clonotype: The junction does not match germline at one end; this may be a read error. This chain joins TRBV30 and TRBJ2-3; 11 nucleotides line up with TRBD2. The CDR3 extends over 14 amino acids. Germline loops: CDR1 GTSNPN, CDR2 SVGIG (reference sequence). The DNA for the CDR3 is TGTGTCTGGAGTTCGACTAGCGGGGCAGATACGCAGTATTTT. It codes for CVWSSTSGADTQYF. Looking up the rest from reference TRBV30 and TRBJ2-3 gives the full variable domain: SQTIHQWPATLVQPVGSPLSLECTVEGTSNPNLYWYRQAAGRGLQLLFYSVGIGQISSEVPQNLSASRPQDRQFILSSKKLLLSDSGFYLCVWSSTSGADTQYFGPGTRLTVL.

A remark on this clonotype: The junction shows a germline mismatch at one end, possibly a read error. This sequence joins TRBV13 and TRBJ2-5, with 9 bases aligning to TRBD1. This CDR3 region has 15 residues. The germline V gene encodes CDR1 PRHDT and CDR2 FYEKMQ (reference sequence). The CDR3 reads CTSSLGQGYQETQYF. For the CDR3, the DNA is TGTACCAGCAGCTTAGGACAGGGGTACCAAGAGACCCAGTACTTC.

The rearrangement uses TRBV11-3 and TRBJ1-2; unclear D gene. Between the trimmed V and J ends, which lost 2 bases and 2 bases, there was a span of 9 bases. This CDR3 region has 14 residues. CDR1 SGHNT and CDR2 YENEEA come from the germline V gene. The CDR3 DNA is TGTGCCAGCAGCTTACGGGGTAACAACTATGGCTACACCTTC. It yields the protein CASSLRGNNYGYTF.

V and J are TRBV28 and TRBJ2-7; D remains ambiguous. V was cut by 11 bases and J by 2 bases, with 13 bases left in between. CDR3 length: 12 residues. Germline loops: CDR1 MDHEN, CDR2 SYDVKM. In DNA, the CDR3 is TGTGCCTCCCATTTGGTTCCCTACGAGCAGTACTTC. Translation: CASHLVPYEQYF.

This clonotype has just one count. The chain is built from TRBV12-3 or TRBV12-4 and TRBJ1-1, with 8 bases aligning to TRBD1. V shed 5 bases, J shed 11 bases, and the junction held 10 bases outside the gene matches. This CDR3 comprises 13 residues. Here the CDR3 DNA reads TGTGCCAGCAGTCATACGGACAGGGTGACGGCTTTCTTT. It is translated as CASSHTDRVTAFF.

The chain has TRBV10-3 and TRBJ1-5; D ambiguous. V lost 6 bases, J lost 3 bases, and 15 bases lay in between. Germline CDR1 and CDR2: ENHRY and SYGVKD. CDR3 size: 15 residues. CDR3: CAISPKAGDNQPQHF. The DNA for the CDR3 is TGTGCCATCAGCCCCAAGGCCGGGGACAATCAGCCCCAGCATTTT.

This clonotype was observed once. The chain combines TRBV6-2 or TRBV6-3 with TRBJ2-3; D is uncertain. CDR1 and CDR2 from the germline V gene are MNHEY and SVGEGT. Trimming shortened V by 2 bases and J by 7 bases, and 10 bases separated the two germline ends. CDR3 size: 13 residues. In nucleotides, the CDR3 is TGTGCCAGCAGTTACGATATCCGCAATACGCAGTATTTT. Translating it yields CASSYDIRNTQYF.

The chain is built from TRBV28 and TRBJ2-5; 9 nucleotides line up with TRBD2. The closer fit of TRBJ2-7 to the DNA end suggests the J call may be wrong. The CDR3 runs to 16 residues. Germline V gene lookup returns CDR1 MDHEN and CDR2 SYDVKM. CDR3 loop: CASSLSTSGREGEQYF. The CDR3 DNA is TGTGCCAGCAGTTTAAGTACTAGCGGGCGGGAGGGCGAGCAGTACTTC.

V usage is TRBV12-3 or TRBV12-4 and J usage is TRBJ1-2; D is possibly TRBD1 (6 bases). V lost 4 bases to trimming and J lost 5 bases, with 17 bases between them. CDR3 length: 15 amino acids. CDR3 nucleotide sequence: TGTGCCAGCAGTTCCGACAGGCCGCTTCGATATGGCTACACCTTC. Translated, it gives CASSSDRPLRYGYTF.

This clonotype was picked up many times. One end of the junction does not line up with germline, which may come from a read error. The rearrangement uses TRBV6-5 and TRBJ2-7, with D unresolved. CDR3 length: 12 amino acids. The germline CDR1 and CDR2 sequences are MNHEY and SVGAGI. In DNA form, the CDR3 reads TGTGCCAGCAGCCGAACGACCTATGAGCAGTACTTC. Protein product: CASSRTTYEQYF.

This chain connects TRBV28 to TRBJ2-5; D is perhaps TRBD2 (7 bases). The DNA end is a closer match to TRBJ2-7, so the J assignment may be wrong. The CDR3 contains 13 residues. Germline-derived CDR1 and CDR2 are MDHEN and SYDVKM. The CDR3 sequence is CASWRGGNYEQYF. DNA for the CDR3: TGTGCCAGTTGGAGGGGGGGGAACTACGAGCAGTACTTC.

The genes are TRBV25-1 and TRBJ1-2; D is unresolved. The V end was cut by 4 bases, the J end by 8 bases, with 14 bases between. Germline CDR1 MGHDK, CDR2 SYGVNS. The CDR3 runs 13 residues. Here the CDR3 DNA reads TGTGCCAGCAGTGGAACATCCTCGTGGGGCTACACCTTC. It is translated as CASSGTSSWGYTF.

In nucleotides, the CDR3 is TGTGCCAGCAGTGACGGGACAGGGAGGAATGAAAAACTGTTTTTT. This translates into CASSDGTGRNEKLFF. V and J are TRBV12-3 or TRBV12-4 and TRBJ1-4, with 9 bases fitting TRBD1. There are 15 residues in the CDR3. V was clipped by 5 bases and J by 5 bases; unmatched bases: 6.